This T cell receptor beta chain comes out of a study of blood T cell repertoires in COVID-19. About the research overall: COVID-19 samples from acute and convalescent phases originated in the United States, Italy and Spain.

Seattle cases were enrolled at active infection and followed longitudinally. Germline lookup yields CDR1 MNHEY and CDR2 SVGAGI. The V gene end was trimmed by 7 bases and the J gene end by 0 bases; junction bases not matched to a gene: 6. CDR3 size: 15 residues. In the original processing: Amplification of reference gene primers provided the estimated nucleated cell counts. The table came from immunoSEQ multiplex PCR; TCRdb's copy has only in-frame clones and leaves some out. V and J calls and clone size are given by that table; D and trimming were obtained from the DNA. This table has about 170,000 clones, roughly 80% appearing once.

The V and J genes are TRBV6-5 and TRBJ2-3, with TRBD1 matching 8 bases. Sequencing input: peripheral blood. The source is a woman aged 70-85 years with COVID-19, enrolled during active disease. The CDR3 is CASNPDRVSTDTQYF. CDR3 DNA sequence: TGTGCCAGCAACCCGGACAGGGTTAGCACAGATACGCAGTATTTT.